These 21 T cell receptor beta chains share one sample of origin, sequenced in a study of siplizumab effects on memory and regulatory T cells. The table came from immunoSEQ multiplex PCR; TCRdb's copy has only in-frame clones and leaves some out. The sample carries about 50,000 clones, roughly 90% recorded once. Sequencing was carried out using naive CD8+ T cells sorted from blood. The source is a human donor in good health.

There are a few counts of this clone. The chain carries TRBV7-6 and TRBJ2-1; 9 bases agree with TRBD2. CDR3 length equals 15 residues. V shed 5 bases and J 3 bases; nucleotides not matched to a gene: 5. CDR1 and CDR2 (germline): SGHVS, FNYEAQ. Here the CDR3 DNA reads TGTGCCAGCAGCCTTAGCGGGAGTAACTACAATGAGCAGTTCTTC. Translated, it gives CASSLSGSNYNEQFF.

The rearrangement joins TRBV21-1 to TRBJ2-4. TRBV21-1 is a pseudogene locus. There are 17 residues in the CDR3. CDR3 loop: CASSKDRWGVVKNIQYF. Here the CDR3 DNA reads TGTGCCAGCAGCAAAGATAGGTGGGGTGTCGTCAAAAACATTCAGTACTTC.

The V call is TRBV4-1, the J call TRBJ2-7, with TRBD1 identical over 7 bases. Germline CDR1 reads MGHRA; CDR2 reads YSYEKL. V trimming: 1 base; J trimming: 5 bases; junction bases outside the gene matches: 8. This CDR3 is built from 15 residues. In DNA form, the CDR3 reads TGCGCCAGCAGCCAAGGCACAACAGGGGTCGACGAGCAGTACTTC. The encoded protein is CASSQGTTGVDEQYF.

This chain uses TRBV19 with TRBJ2-5; D assignment may be TRBD1 or TRBD2 (6 bases each). Germline loops: CDR1 LNHDA, CDR2 SQIVND (reference sequence). This CDR3 has 17 amino acids. Trimming pared 1 base from V and 1 base from J, leaving 16 bases between. The DNA of the CDR3 is TGTGCCAGTAGTATAGCCCGGGGGCTGGGCGGCCAAGAGACCCAGTACTTC. Encoded protein: CASSIARGLGGQETQYF.

The V and J genes are TRBV19 and TRBJ1-5; tentatively, D is TRBD1 (5 bases). Trimming cost V 3 bases and J 10 bases, with 19 bases left between them. The CDR3 is made up of 15 amino acids. CDR1 LNHDA and CDR2 SQIVND come from the germline V gene (reference sequence). CDR3 sequence reads: CASSIWGPLIEPQHF. For the CDR3, the DNA is TGTGCCAGTAGTATTTGGGGACCCTTAATTGAACCCCAGCATTTT.

This chain uses TRBV2 with TRBJ1-5; D uncertain. Germline CDR1 reads SNHLY; CDR2 reads FYNNEI. Trimming removed 2 bases from V and 3 bases from J, with 11 bases in between. The CDR3 contains 15 residues. The CDR3 is CASSEPQETNQPQHF. Written as DNA, the CDR3 is TGTGCCAGCAGTGAACCCCAGGAGACCAATCAGCCCCAGCATTTT. The entire variable domain, with the rest obtained from reference TRBV2 and TRBJ1-5, is as follows: EPEVTQTPSHQVTQMGQEVILRCVPISNHLYFYWYRQILGQKVEFLVSFYNNEISEKSEIFDDQFSVERPDGSNFTLKIRSTKLEDSAMYFCASSEPQETNQPQHFGDGTRLSIL.

The chain joins TRBV6-6 to TRBJ1-5; D is perhaps TRBD1 (6 bases). The CDR3 contains 15 residues. CDR1 is MNHNY and CDR2 is SVGAGI in the germline V gene (reference sequence). V was trimmed by 2 bases and J by 7 bases, leaving 15 bases between them. CDR3 protein: CASSYTGTQGQPQHF. The CDR3 DNA is TGTGCCAGCAGTTACACCGGGACACAAGGCCAGCCCCAGCATTTT.

This clone has only one observation. The chain couples TRBV29-1 to TRBJ2-7; tentatively, D is TRBD1 (6 bases). V was clipped by 6 bases and J by 3 bases, with 18 bases between them. CDR1 and CDR2 from the germline V gene are SQVTM and ANQGSEA. This CDR3 has 14 amino acids. Written as DNA, the CDR3 is TGCAGCGTCTCAACAGGGTTCAGGGACTACGAGCAGTACTTC. Its translation is CSVSTGFRDYEQYF.

This clone was seen once. V gene TRBV4-1 combines with J gene TRBJ1-1; D gene unclear. Germline loops: CDR1 MGHRA, CDR2 YSYEKL. The CDR3 is made up of 15 amino acids. V dropped 3 bases and J dropped 3 bases, with 14 bases sitting between them. The CDR3 nucleotides read TGCGCCAGCAGCCAGACGGGCCCCTGGGACACTGAAGCTTTCTTT. Translated, it gives CASSQTGPWDTEAFF.

V is TRBV29-1 and J is TRBJ2-1, with 11 bases aligning to TRBD2. Trimming took 1 base from V and 1 from J; bases not matched to a gene: 3. From germline, CDR1 is SQVTM and CDR2 ANQGSEA. The CDR3 sequence is 16 residues long. Here the CDR3 DNA reads TGCAGCGTTGAAGGACTAGCGGGGTGGTCCTACAATGAGCAGTTCTTC. Translating gives CSVEGLAGWSYNEQFF.

This chain uses TRBV7-6 with TRBJ2-7; a possible D gene is TRBD1 (8 bases). This CDR3 spans 14 amino acids. Germline V CDR1 and CDR2: SGHVS, FNYEAQ. V was cut by 5 bases and J by 2 bases, with 13 bases left in between. CDR3 region: CASSPTGGAYEQYF. In nucleotides, the CDR3 is TGTGCCAGCAGCCCCACAGGGGGGGCCTACGAGCAGTACTTC.

The rearrangement uses TRBV6-1 and TRBJ1-1; D is perhaps TRBD1 (6 bases). The CDR3 sequence is 18 residues long. Trimming cost V 2 bases and J 0 bases, with 19 bases left between them. The germline gives CDR1 MNHNS, CDR2 SASEGT. CDR3 sequence (DNA): TGTGCCAGCAGTGAAACAGGGACACCTAAACTCCTGAACACTGAAGCTTTCTTT. Encoded protein: CASSETGTPKLLNTEAFF.

The sample holds a few counts of this clone. The V and J genes are TRBV2 and TRBJ1-5; a possible D gene is TRBD1 (5 bases). V was trimmed by 4 bases and J by 8 bases, leaving 6 bases between them. CDR3 size: 11 residues. CDR1 and CDR2 from the germline V gene are SNHLY and FYNNEI. CDR3 bases: TGTGCCAGCAGTGTGGGGGAGCCCCAGCATTTT. Translated: CASSVGEPQHF. Based on the CDR3 plus reference TRBV2 and TRBJ1-5, the full variable domain is EPEVTQTPSHQVTQMGQEVILRCVPISNHLYFYWYRQILGQKVEFLVSFYNNEISEKSEIFDDQFSVERPDGSNFTLKIRSTKLEDSAMYFCASSVGEPQHFGDGTRLSIL.

Only one count was recorded for this clone. The chain carries TRBV15 and TRBJ2-7; D is ambiguous. There are 12 residues in the CDR3. With 5 bases removed from V and 7 bases from J, the gap between germline ends came to 12 bases. Germline values: CDR1 LNHNV, CDR2 YYDKDF (reference sequence). CDR3 residues: CATSGTAREQYF. In DNA, the CDR3 is TGTGCCACCAGCGGTACAGCTCGGGAGCAGTACTTC.

The rearrangement links TRBV5-3 to TRBJ2-5; either TRBD1 or TRBD2 may supply D (5 bases each). TRBV5-3 is an ORF; its function is uncertain. This CDR3 is built from 17 residues. Trimming removed 6 bases at V and 5 bases at J, with 26 bases between. This chain's CDR3 is CARTKNGTRRWPETQYF. Written as DNA, the CDR3 is TGTGCCAGAACCAAAAATGGGACCCGAAGGTGGCCGGAGACCCAGTACTTC.

The CDR3 coding sequence is TGTGCCAGCAGCCCCCCGGGACCTTATCCTGGGGAGCAGTACTTC. Protein: CASSPPGPYPGEQYF. The chain joins TRBV7-2 to TRBJ2-7; possibly TRBD1 or TRBD2 for D (5 bases each). The CDR3 loop spans 15 amino acids. Germline-derived CDR1 and CDR2 are SGHTA and FQGNSA. V was trimmed by 5 bases and J by 7 bases, leaving 21 bases between them.

The genes are TRBV5-8 and TRBJ2-1; 10 bases are shared with TRBD2. The CDR3 totals 15 residues. Germline CDR1 is SGHTS and CDR2 is YDEGEE. J lost 7 bases, V lost 3 bases, and 7 bases had no gene match. The CDR3 spells CASSYGLAGVNEQFF. The DNA for the CDR3 is TGTGCCAGCAGCTACGGGCTAGCGGGAGTAAATGAGCAGTTCTTC.

The rearrangement joins TRBV29-1 to TRBJ2-7; D might be TRBD1 or TRBD2, each matching 5 bases. With 5 bases removed from V and 2 bases from J, the gap between germline ends came to 10 bases. Germline V gene sequence: CDR1 SQVTM, CDR2 ANQGSEA. This CDR3 region has 12 residues. DNA of the CDR3: TGCAGCGTTAGAGGGGTTCCCTACGAGCAGTACTTC. Amino acids: CSVRGVPYEQYF.

A note on this clone: Germline and junction disagree at one end, which may indicate a read error. V is TRBV7-8 and J is TRBJ1-4; D gene uncertain. Germline CDR1 reads SGHVS; CDR2 reads FQNEAQ. This CDR3 comprises 11 residues. The chain's CDR3 is CASSLGERLFF. CDR3 bases: TGTGCCAGCAGCTTAGGGGAAAGACTGTTTTTT.

This chain uses TRBV9 with TRBJ2-2, with 7 positions matching TRBD1. The V segment lost 4 bases and the J segment 4 bases; nucleotides outside the gene matches: 7. Looked up from germline, CDR1 is SGDLS and CDR2 is YYNGEE. The CDR3 is 15 amino acids. Here the CDR3 reads CASSYRQGSTGELFF. The DNA for the CDR3 is TGTGCCAGCAGCTACCGACAGGGATCCACCGGGGAGCTGTTTTTT.

The rearrangement uses TRBV4-1 and TRBJ1-2; 10 bases agree with TRBD1. The CDR3 covers 13 residues. Trimming removed 4 bases from V and 8 bases from J; junction bases left unmatched: 4. The germline V gene has CDR1 MGHRA and CDR2 YSYEKL. The DNA for the CDR3 is TGCGCCAGCAGCCGAGGGACAGGGGTAGGCTACACCTTC. Protein product: CASSRGTGVGYTF.